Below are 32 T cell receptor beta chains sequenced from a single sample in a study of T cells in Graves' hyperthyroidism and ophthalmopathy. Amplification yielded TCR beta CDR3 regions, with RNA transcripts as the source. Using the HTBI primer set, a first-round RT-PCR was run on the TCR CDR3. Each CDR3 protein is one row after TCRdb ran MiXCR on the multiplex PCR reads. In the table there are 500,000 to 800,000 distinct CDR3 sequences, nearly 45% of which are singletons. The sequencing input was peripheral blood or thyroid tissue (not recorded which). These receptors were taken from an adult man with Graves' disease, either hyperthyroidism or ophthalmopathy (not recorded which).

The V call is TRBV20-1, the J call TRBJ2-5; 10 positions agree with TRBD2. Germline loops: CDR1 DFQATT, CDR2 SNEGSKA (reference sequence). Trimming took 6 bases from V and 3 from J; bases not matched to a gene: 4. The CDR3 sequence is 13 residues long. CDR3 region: CSALTSGEETQYF. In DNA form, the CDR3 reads TGCAGTGCGTTAACTAGCGGGGAAGAGACCCAGTACTTC.

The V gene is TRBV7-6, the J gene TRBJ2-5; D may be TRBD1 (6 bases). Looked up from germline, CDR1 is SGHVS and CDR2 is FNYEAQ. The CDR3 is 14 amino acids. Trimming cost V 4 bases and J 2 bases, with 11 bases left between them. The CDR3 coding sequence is TGTGCCAGCAGCTCCCAGACAGGACAAGAGACCCAGTACTTC. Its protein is CASSSQTGQETQYF.

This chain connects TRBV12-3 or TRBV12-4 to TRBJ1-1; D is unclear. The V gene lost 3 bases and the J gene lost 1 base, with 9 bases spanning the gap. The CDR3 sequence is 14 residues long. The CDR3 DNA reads TGTGCCAGCAGTTTGATACCGAAGAACACTGAAGCTTTCTTT. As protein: CASSLIPKNTEAFF.

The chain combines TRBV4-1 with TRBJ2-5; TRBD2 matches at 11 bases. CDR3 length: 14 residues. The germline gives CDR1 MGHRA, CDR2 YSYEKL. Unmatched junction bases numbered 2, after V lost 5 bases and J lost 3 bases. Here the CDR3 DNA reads TGCGCCAGCAGCAAGGGACTAGCGGAAGAGACCCAGTACTTC. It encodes CASSKGLAEETQYF.

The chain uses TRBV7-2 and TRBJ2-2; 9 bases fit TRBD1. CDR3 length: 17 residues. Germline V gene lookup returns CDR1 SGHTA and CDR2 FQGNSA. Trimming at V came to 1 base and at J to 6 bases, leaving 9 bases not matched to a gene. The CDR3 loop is CASSLEMVGQGSGELFF. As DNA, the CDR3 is TGTGCCAGCAGCTTAGAAATGGTGGGACAGGGCTCCGGGGAGCTGTTTTTT.

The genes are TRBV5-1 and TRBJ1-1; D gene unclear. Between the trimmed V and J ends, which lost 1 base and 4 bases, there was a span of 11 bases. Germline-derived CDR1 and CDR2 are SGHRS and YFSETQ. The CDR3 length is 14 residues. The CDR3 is CASSLSPGVTEAFF. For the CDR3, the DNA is TGCGCCAGCAGCTTGTCCCCCGGGGTCACTGAAGCTTTCTTT.

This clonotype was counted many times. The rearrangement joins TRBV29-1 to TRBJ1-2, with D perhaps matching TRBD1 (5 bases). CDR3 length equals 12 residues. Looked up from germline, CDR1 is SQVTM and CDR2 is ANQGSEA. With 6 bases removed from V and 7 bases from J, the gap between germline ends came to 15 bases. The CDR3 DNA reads TGCAGCGTGCAGTGGGGGAGCGGTGGCTACACCTTC. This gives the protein CSVQWGSGGYTF. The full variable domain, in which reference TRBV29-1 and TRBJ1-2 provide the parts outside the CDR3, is SAVISQKPSRDICQRGTSLTIQCQVDSQVTMMFWYRQQPGQSLTLIATANQGSEATYESGFVIDKFPISRPNLTFSTLTVSNMSPEDSSIYLCSVQWGSGGYTFGSGTRLTVV.

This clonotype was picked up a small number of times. The CDR3, as DNA: TGCAGTGCTCAAAATTCCGGGAGCCCCTACGAGCAGTACTTC. Translated, it gives CSAQNSGSPYEQYF. The chain couples TRBV20-1 to TRBJ2-7; possibly TRBD2 for D (6 bases). Germline-derived CDR1 and CDR2 are DFQATT and SNEGSKA (reference sequence). V shed 5 bases and J shed 2 bases, with 16 bases lying between them. The CDR3 consists of 14 residues.

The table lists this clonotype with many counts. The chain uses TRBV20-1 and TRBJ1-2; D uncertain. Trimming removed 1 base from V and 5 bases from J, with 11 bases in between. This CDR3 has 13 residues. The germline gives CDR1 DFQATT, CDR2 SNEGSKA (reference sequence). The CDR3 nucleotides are TGCAGTGCTAGAGGTGACGGATTATATGGCTACACCTTC. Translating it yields CSARGDGLYGYTF.

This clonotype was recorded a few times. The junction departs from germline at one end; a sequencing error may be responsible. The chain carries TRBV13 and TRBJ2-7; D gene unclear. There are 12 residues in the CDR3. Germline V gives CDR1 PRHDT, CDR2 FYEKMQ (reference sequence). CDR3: CASSTSSDEQYF. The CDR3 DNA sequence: TGTGCCAGCAGCACCTCCTCCGACGAGCAGTACTTC.

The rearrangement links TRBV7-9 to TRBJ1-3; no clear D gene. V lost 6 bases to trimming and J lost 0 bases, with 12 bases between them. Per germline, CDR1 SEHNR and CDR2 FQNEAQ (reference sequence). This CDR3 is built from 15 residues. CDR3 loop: CASSYSGSSGNTIYF. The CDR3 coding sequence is TGTGCCAGCAGTTACTCGGGGAGCTCTGGAAACACCATATATTTT.

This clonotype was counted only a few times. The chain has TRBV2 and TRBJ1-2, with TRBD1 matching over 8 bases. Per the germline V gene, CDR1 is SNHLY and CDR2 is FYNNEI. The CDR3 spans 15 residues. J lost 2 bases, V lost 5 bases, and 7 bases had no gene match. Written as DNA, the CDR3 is TGTGCCAGCAGTCCCGGGACAGGACTAAACTATGGCTACACCTTC. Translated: CASSPGTGLNYGYTF.

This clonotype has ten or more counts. The CDR3 reads CASSEDSRSNQPQHF. The CDR3 bases are TGTGCCAGCAGTGAGGACAGTCGAAGCAATCAGCCCCAGCATTTT. The chain carries TRBV25-1 and TRBJ1-5, with D perhaps matching TRBD1 (6 bases). Germline CDR1 is MGHDK and CDR2 is SYGVNS. The CDR3 sequence is 15 residues long. V shed 3 bases and J shed 1 base, with 10 bases lying between them.

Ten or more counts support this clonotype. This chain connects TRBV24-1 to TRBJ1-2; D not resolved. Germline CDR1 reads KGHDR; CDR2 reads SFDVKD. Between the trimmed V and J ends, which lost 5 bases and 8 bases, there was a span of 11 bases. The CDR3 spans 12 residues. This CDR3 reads CATSGPSGGYTF. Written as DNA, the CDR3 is TGTGCCACCAGTGGCCCGTCGGGAGGCTACACCTTC.

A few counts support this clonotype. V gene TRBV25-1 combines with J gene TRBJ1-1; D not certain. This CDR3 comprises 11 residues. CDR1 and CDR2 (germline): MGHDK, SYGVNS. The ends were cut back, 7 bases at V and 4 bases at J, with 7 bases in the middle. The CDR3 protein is CASKEGTEAFF. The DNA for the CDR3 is TGTGCCAGCAAGGAAGGCACTGAAGCTTTCTTT. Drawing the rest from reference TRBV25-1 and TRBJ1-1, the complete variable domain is EADIYQTPRYLVIGTGKKITLECSQTMGHDKMYWYQQDPGMELHLIHYSYGVNSTEKGDLSSESTVSRIRTEHFPLTLESARPSHTSQYLCASKEGTEAFFGQGTRLTVV.

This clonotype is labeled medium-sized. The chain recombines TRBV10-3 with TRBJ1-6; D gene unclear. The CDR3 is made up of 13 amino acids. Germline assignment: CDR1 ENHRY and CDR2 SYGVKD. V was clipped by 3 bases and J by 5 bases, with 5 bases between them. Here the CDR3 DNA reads TGTGCCATCAGTGAAGACGATAATTCACCCCTCCACTTT. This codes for CAISEDDNSPLHF.

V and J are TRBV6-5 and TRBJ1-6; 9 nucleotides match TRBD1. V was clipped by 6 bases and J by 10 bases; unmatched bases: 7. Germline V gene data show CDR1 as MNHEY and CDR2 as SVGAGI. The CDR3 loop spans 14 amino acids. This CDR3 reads CASRNRTGESPLHF. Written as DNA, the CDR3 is TGTGCCAGCAGAAATCGGACAGGGGAGTCACCCCTCCACTTT.

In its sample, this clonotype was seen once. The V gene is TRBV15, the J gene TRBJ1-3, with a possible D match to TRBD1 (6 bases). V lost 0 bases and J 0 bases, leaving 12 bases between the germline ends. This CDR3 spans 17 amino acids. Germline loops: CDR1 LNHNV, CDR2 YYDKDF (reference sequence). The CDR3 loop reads CATSRDPRTASGNTIYF. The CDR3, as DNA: TGTGCCACCAGCAGAGATCCGCGGACAGCCTCTGGAAACACCATATATTTT.

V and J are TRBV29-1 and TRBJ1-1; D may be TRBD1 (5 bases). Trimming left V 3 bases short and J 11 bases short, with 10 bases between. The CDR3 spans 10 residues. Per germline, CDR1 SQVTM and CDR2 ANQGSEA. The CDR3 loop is CSVERGIAFF. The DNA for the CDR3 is TGCAGCGTTGAGCGGGGGATCGCTTTCTTT.

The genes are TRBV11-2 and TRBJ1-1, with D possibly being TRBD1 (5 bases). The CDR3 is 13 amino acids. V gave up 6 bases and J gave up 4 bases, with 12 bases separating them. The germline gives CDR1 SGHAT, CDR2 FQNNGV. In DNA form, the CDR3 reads TGTGCCAGCAGTGGGGCGGGGGGCACTGAAGCTTTCTTT. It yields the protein CASSGAGGTEAFF.

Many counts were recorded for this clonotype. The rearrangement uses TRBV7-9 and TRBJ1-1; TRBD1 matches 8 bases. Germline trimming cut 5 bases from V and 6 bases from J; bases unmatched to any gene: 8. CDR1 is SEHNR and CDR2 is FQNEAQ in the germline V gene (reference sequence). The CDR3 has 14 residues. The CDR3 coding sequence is TGTGCCAGCAGCCCCCCGGACAGGGCATCTGAAGCTTTCTTT. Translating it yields CASSPPDRASEAFF.

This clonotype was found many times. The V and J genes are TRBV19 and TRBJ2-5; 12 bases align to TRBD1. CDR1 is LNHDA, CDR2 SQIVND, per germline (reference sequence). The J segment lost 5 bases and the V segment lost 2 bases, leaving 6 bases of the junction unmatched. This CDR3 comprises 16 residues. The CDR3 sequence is CASSIHGTGGDETQYF. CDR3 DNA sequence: TGTGCCAGTAGTATACACGGGACAGGGGGCGACGAGACCCAGTACTTC.

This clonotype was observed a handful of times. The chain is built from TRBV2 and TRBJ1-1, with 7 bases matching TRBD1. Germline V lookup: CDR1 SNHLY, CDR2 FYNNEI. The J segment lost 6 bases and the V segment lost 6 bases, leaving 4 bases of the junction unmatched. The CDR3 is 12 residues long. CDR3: CASSSDRAEAFF. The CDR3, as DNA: TGTGCCAGCAGCTCCGACAGGGCTGAAGCTTTCTTT.

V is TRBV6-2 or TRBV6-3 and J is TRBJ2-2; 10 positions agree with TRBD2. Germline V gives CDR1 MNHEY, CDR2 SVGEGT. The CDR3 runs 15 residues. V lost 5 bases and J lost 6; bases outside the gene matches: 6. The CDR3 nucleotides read TGTGCCAGCAGTACAGCGGGGGGGGGGTCCGGGGAGCTGTTTTTT. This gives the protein CASSTAGGGSGELFF.

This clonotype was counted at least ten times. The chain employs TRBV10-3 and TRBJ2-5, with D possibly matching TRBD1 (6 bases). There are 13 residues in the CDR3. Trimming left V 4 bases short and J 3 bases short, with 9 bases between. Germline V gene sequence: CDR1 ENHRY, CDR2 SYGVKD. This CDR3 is CAISVQGEETQYF. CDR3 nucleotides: TGTGCCATCAGTGTACAGGGTGAAGAGACCCAGTACTTC.

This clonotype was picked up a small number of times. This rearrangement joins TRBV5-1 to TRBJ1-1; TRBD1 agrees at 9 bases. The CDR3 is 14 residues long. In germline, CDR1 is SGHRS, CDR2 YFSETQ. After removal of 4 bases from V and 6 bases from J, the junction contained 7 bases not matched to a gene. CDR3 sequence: CASSQGQGFPEAFF. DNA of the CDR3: TGCGCCAGCAGCCAGGGACAGGGTTTCCCTGAAGCTTTCTTT.

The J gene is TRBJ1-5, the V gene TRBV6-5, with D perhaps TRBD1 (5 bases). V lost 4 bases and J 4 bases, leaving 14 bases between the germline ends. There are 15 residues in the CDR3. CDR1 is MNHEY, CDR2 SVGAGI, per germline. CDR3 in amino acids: CASSLKGRTNQPQHF. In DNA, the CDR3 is TGTGCCAGCAGTTTGAAGGGGCGGACTAATCAGCCCCAGCATTTT.

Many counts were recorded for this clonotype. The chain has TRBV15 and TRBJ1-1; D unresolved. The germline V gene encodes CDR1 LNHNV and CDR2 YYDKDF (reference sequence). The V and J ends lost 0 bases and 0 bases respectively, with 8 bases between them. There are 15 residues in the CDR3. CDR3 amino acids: CATSRDRHLNTEAFF. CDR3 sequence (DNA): TGTGCCACCAGCAGAGATCGACACTTGAACACTGAAGCTTTCTTT.

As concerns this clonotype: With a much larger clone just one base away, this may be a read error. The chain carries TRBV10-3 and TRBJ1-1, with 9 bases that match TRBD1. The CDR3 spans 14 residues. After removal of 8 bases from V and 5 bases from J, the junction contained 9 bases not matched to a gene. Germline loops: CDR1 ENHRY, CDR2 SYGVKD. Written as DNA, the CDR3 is TGTGCCATCGAGGAGACAGGGGGAGGAACTGAAGCTTTCTTT. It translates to CAIEETGGGTEAFF.

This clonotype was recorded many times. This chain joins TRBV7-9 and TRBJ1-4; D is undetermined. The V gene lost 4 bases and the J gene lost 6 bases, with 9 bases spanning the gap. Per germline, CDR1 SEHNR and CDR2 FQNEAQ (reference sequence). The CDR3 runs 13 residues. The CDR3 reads CASSYGPDEKLFF. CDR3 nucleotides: TGTGCCAGCAGCTACGGACCGGATGAAAAACTGTTTTTT.

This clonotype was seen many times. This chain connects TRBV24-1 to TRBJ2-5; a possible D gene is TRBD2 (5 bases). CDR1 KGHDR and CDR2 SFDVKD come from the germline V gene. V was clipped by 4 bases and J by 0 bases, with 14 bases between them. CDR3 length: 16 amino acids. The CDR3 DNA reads TGTGCCACCAGTGACACCACACGACTAAACCAAGAGACCCAGTACTTC. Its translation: CATSDTTRLNQETQYF.

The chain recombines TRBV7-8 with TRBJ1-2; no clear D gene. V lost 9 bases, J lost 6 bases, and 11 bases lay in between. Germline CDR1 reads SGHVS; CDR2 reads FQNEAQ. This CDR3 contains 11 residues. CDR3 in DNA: TGTGCCAGGAGCCGCGGGGATGGCTACACCTTC. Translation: CARSRGDGYTF.